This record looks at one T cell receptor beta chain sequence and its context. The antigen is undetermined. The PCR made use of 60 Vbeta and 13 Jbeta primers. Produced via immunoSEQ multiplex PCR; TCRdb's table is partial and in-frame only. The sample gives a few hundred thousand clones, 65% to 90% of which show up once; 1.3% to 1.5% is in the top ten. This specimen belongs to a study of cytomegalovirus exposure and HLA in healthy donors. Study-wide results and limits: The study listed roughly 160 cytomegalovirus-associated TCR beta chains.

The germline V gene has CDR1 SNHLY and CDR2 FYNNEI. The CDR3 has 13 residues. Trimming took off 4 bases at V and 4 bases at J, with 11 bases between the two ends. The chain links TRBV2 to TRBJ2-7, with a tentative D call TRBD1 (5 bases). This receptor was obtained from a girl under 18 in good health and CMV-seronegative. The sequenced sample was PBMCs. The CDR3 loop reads CASSVRQGYEQYF. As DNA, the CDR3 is TGTGCCAGCAGTGTTAGGCAGGGATACGAGCAGTACTTC.